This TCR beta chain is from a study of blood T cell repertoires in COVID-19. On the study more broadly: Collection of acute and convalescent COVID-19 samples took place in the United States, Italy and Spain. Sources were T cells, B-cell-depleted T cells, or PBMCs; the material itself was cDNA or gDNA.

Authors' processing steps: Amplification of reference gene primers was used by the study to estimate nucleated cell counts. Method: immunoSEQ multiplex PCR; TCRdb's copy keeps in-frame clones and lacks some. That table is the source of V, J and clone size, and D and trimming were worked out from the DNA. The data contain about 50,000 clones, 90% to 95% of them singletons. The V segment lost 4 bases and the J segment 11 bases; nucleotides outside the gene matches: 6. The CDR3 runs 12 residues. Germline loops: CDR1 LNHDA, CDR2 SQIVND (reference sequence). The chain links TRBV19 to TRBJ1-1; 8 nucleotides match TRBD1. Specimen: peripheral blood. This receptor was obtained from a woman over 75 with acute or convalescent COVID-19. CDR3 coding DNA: TGTGCCAGTAGTACAGGGGGCGTCAGGGCTTTCTTT. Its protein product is CASSTGGVRAFF.